The T cell receptor (beta chain) under discussion was sequenced for a study of graft-versus-host responses after intestinal transplantation. Points on this clone: The antigen is not known.

Trimming removed 4 bases from V and 3 bases from J, with 7 bases in between. The V gene's germline CDR1 is ENHRY and CDR2 SYGVKD. The CDR3 has 13 amino acids. The data were produced by immunoSEQ multiplex PCR, yet TCRdb's version contains in-frame clones alone and is incomplete. The sample has about 120,000 clones; over 80% are singletons. The source is a human donor who received an intestinal transplant. The sequencing used unstimulated CD4+ T cells sorted from spleen or lymph node cells, collected before intestinal transplant. The chain couples TRBV10-3 to TRBJ1-5; no definite D call. This CDR3 is CAISVATNQPQHF. The CDR3 bases are TGTGCCATCAGTGTAGCGACCAATCAGCCCCAGCATTTT.